Following are 14 T cell receptor beta chains from one sample sequenced in a study of cytomegalovirus exposure and HLA in healthy donors. Use of 60 Vbeta and 13 Jbeta primers characterized the PCR. The repertoire was sequenced with immunoSEQ multiplex PCR; TCRdb's copy has only in-frame clones and lacks some. This sample carries roughly 290,000 clones, roughly 80% of them seen once, and the ten largest clones take less than 0.4%. The sample consisted of PBMCs. The receptors derive from a girl aged 2-10 years in good health and CMV-seronegative.

The V and J genes are TRBV9 and TRBJ2-7; TRBD1 agrees at 7 bases. There are 15 residues in the CDR3. Unmatched junction bases numbered 9, after V lost 4 bases and J lost 2 bases. Germline-derived CDR1 and CDR2 are SGDLS and YYNGEE. The CDR3 DNA is TGTGCCAGCAGCCCCAAAAGGGACAGTCCCTACGAGCAGTACTTC. This sequence encodes CASSPKRDSPYEQYF.

Only one count was recorded for this clone. The chain links TRBV2 to TRBJ2-1, with TRBD2 matching over 8 bases. CDR1 is SNHLY, CDR2 FYNNEI, per germline. The CDR3 runs to 13 residues. The V and J ends lost 8 bases and 6 bases, in that order; junction bases with no gene match: 6. For the CDR3, the DNA is TGTGCCAGCGGGCTAGCGGGTTCCAATGAGCAGTTCTTC. This gives the protein CASGLAGSNEQFF.

The chain joins TRBV6-1 to TRBJ1-5; 9 bases align to TRBD1. Trimming removed 8 bases from V and 3 bases from J; junction bases left unmatched: 5. Germline loops: CDR1 MNHNS, CDR2 SASEGT. This CDR3 is 14 amino acids long. CDR3 loop: CASGGDRDNQPQHF. CDR3 nucleotides: TGTGCCAGCGGAGGGGACAGGGACAATCAGCCCCAGCATTTT.

This clone was seen only a few times. This chain connects TRBV10-3 to TRBJ2-2, with 9 positions matching TRBD1. V lost 11 bases and J lost 4; bases outside the gene matches: 11. The CDR3 runs to 15 residues. Germline V gene sequence: CDR1 ENHRY, CDR2 SYGVKD. This CDR3 is CALGSVGQGTGELFF. CDR3 sequence (DNA): TGTGCCCTGGGGTCCGTGGGACAGGGCACCGGGGAGCTGTTTTTT.

The V call is TRBV28, the J call TRBJ1-5; D gene ambiguous. Germline V lookup: CDR1 MDHEN, CDR2 SYDVKM. Trimming stripped 2 bases from V and 7 bases from J, with 6 bases between. The CDR3 is 12 amino acids. The CDR3: CASSLKRQPQHF. The CDR3 coding sequence is TGTGCCAGCAGTTTAAAACGGCAGCCCCAGCATTTT.

The chain carries TRBV5-8 and TRBJ1-5; no reliable D call. Germline values: CDR1 SGHTS, CDR2 YDEGEE. Trimming pared 4 bases from V and 10 bases from J, leaving 30 bases between. The CDR3 consists of 18 residues. CDR3 in amino acids: CASSGGGSRTDFVSPQHF. The CDR3 bases are TGTGCCAGCAGCGGCGGTGGGTCCAGAACGGATTTCGTCAGCCCCCAGCATTTT.

This rearrangement joins TRBV6-5 to TRBJ1-6; D might be TRBD1 (5 bases). CDR3 size: 13 residues. Germline CDR1 reads MNHEY; CDR2 reads SVGAGI. V was shortened by 6 bases and J by 9 bases, with 12 bases between the two germline ends. The CDR3 DNA follows: TGTGCCAGCAGGGCAGGGATCTCTTCACCCCTCCACTTT. It is translated as CASRAGISSPLHF.

The CDR3 sequence: CASSQAQINEKLFF. CDR3 bases: TGCGCCAGCAGCCAAGCCCAGATTAATGAAAAACTGTTTTTT. The chain is built from TRBV4-1 and TRBJ1-4; D is undetermined. Trimming took 1 base from V and 4 from J, leaving 7 bases between them. The germline gives CDR1 MGHRA, CDR2 YSYEKL. This CDR3 spans 14 amino acids.

This rearrangement joins TRBV14 to TRBJ1-1; D remains ambiguous. With 4 bases removed from V and 4 bases from J, the gap between germline ends came to 7 bases. The V gene's germline CDR1 is SGHDN and CDR2 FVKESK. The CDR3 extends over 12 amino acids. The chain's CDR3 is CASSRGGTEAFF. CDR3 nucleotides: TGTGCCAGCAGCCGAGGTGGCACTGAAGCTTTCTTT.

The V and J genes are TRBV30 and TRBJ2-3, with 7 positions matching TRBD1. CDR1 and CDR2 (germline): GTSNPN, SVGIG (reference sequence). The CDR3 has 15 amino acids. V shed 1 base, J shed 4 bases, and the junction held 8 bases outside the gene matches. The CDR3 coding sequence is TGTGCCTGGAGTGGGGCAGGGGGTGTGTCAGATACGCAGTATTTT. As protein: CAWSGAGGVSDTQYF.

The rearrangement joins TRBV30 to TRBJ1-2, with 8 bases aligning to TRBD1. The germline V gene encodes CDR1 GTSNPN and CDR2 SVGIG (reference sequence). V dropped 2 bases and J dropped 5; count of bases not matched to a gene: 1. CDR3 length: 12 residues. The chain's CDR3 is CAWSTGGYGYTF. The CDR3 DNA reads as TGTGCCTGGAGTACAGGGGGGTATGGCTACACCTTC.

Note on this clone: The identical CDR3 is also encoded by other nucleotide sequences in the sample. The V gene is TRBV6-5, the J gene TRBJ1-3, with 10 nucleotides matching TRBD1. The CDR3 runs 15 residues. The V and J ends lost 5 bases and 2 bases, in that order; junction bases with no gene match: 3. Germline values: CDR1 MNHEY, CDR2 SVGAGI. Here the CDR3 reads CASSLDRGPGNTIYF. The CDR3 nucleotides are TGTGCCAGCAGTCTCGACAGGGGGCCTGGAAACACCATATATTTT.

This clone has a handful of counts. The chain joins TRBV7-8 to TRBJ1-2; D is perhaps TRBD1 (6 bases). The length of the CDR3 is 15 residues. Trimming removed 5 bases from V and 4 bases from J, with 17 bases in between. CDR1 and CDR2 from the germline V gene are SGHVS and FQNEAQ. CDR3 amino acids: CASSRSQGPFYGYTF. The CDR3 coding sequence is TGTGCCAGCAGCCGGTCACAGGGCCCTTTCTATGGCTACACCTTC.

This clone was seen a single time. This chain links TRBV11-2 with TRBJ1-5; TRBD1 matches 7 bases. Germline CDR1 SGHAT, CDR2 FQNNGV. J was trimmed by 5 bases and V by 5 bases; bases with no gene match: 6. The CDR3 contains 14 residues. The CDR3 spells CASSRDRADQPQHF. CDR3 in DNA: TGTGCCAGCAGCCGCGACAGGGCGGATCAGCCCCAGCATTTT.